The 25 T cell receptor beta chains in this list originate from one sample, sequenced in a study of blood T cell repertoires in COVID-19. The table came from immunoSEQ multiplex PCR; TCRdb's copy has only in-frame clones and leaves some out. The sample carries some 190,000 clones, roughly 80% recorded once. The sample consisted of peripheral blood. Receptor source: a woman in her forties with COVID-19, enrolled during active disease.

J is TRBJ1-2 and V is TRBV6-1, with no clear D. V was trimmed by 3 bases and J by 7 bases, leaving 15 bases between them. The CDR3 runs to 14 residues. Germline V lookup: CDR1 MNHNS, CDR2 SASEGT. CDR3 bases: TGTGCCAGCAGTGACCCGCCGGGTAGCGGTGGCTACACCTTC. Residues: CASSDPPGSGGYTF.

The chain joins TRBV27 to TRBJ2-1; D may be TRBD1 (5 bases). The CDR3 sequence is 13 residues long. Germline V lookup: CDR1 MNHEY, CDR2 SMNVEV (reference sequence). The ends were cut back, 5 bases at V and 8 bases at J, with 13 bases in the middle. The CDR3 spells CASSSQRGDEQFF. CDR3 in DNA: TGTGCCAGCAGTAGTCAAAGGGGCGATGAGCAGTTCTTC.

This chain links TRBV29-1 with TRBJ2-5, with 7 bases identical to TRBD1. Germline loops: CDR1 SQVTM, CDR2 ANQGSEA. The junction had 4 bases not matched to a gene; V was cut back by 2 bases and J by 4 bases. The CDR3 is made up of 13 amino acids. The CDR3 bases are TGCAGCGTTGAACAGGGGGTAGCAGAGACCCAGTACTTC. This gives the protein CSVEQGVAETQYF. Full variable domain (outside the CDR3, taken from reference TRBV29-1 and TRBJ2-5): SAVISQKPSRDICQRGTSLTIQCQVDSQVTMMFWYRQQPGQSLTLIATANQGSEATYESGFVIDKFPISRPNLTFSTLTVSNMSPEDSSIYLCSVEQGVAETQYFGPGTRLLVL.

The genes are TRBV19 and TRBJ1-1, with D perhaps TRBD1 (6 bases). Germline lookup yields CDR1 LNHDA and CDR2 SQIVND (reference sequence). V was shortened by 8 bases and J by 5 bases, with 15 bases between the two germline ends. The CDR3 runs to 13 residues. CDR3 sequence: CASVSGVGTEAFF. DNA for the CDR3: TGTGCCAGTGTTTCAGGGGTAGGAACTGAAGCTTTCTTT.

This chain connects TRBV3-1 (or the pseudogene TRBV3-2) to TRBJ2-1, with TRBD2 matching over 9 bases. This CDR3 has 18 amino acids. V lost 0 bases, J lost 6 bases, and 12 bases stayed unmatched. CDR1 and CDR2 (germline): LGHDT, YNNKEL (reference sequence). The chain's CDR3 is CASSQDWGGGRGRNEQFF. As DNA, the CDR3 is TGTGCCAGCAGCCAAGATTGGGGCGGCGGGAGGGGACGCAATGAGCAGTTCTTC.

The CDR3 bases are TGTGCCAGCAGTTCGAGAGGCTTAAACACTGAAGCTTTCTTT. This translates into CASSSRGLNTEAFF. The rearrangement uses TRBV6-5 and TRBJ1-1; D uncertain. CDR3 size: 14 residues. Trimming removed 4 bases at V and 2 bases at J, with 11 bases between. Per germline, CDR1 MNHEY and CDR2 SVGAGI.

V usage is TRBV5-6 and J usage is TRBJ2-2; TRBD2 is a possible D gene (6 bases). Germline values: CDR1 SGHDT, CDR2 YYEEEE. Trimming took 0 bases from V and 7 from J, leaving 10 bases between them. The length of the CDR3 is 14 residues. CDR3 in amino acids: CASSLVGSIGELFF. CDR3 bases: TGTGCCAGCAGCTTGGTCGGGAGTATCGGGGAGCTGTTTTTT. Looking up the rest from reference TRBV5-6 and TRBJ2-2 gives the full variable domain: DAGVTQSPTHLIKTRGQQVTLRCSPKSGHDTVSWYQQALGQGPQFIFQYYEEEERQRGNFPDRFSGHQFPNYSSELNVNALLLGDSALYLCASSLVGSIGELFFGEGSRLTVL.

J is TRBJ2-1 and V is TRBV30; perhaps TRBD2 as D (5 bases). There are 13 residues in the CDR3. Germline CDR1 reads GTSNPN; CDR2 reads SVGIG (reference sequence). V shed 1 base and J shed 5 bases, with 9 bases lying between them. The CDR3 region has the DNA TGTGCCTGGAGTGCCCCCGGGGACAATGAGCAGTTCTTC. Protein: CAWSAPGDNEQFF. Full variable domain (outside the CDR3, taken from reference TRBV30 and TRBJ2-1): SQTIHQWPATLVQPVGSPLSLECTVEGTSNPNLYWYRQAAGRGLQLLFYSVGIGQISSEVPQNLSASRPQDRQFILSSKKLLLSDSGFYLCAWSAPGDNEQFFGPGTRLTVL.

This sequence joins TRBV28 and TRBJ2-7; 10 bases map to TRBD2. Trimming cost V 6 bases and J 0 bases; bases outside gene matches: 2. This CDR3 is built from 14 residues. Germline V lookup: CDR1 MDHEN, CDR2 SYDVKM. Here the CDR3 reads CASSASGSSYEQYF. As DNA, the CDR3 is TGTGCCAGCAGCGCTAGCGGGAGCTCCTACGAGCAGTACTTC. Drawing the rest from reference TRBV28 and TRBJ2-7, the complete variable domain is DVKVTQSSRYLVKRTGEKVFLECVQDMDHENMFWYRQDPGLGLRLIYFSYDVKMKEKGDIPEGYSVSREKKERFSLILESASTNQTSMYLCASSASGSSYEQYFGPGTRLTVT.

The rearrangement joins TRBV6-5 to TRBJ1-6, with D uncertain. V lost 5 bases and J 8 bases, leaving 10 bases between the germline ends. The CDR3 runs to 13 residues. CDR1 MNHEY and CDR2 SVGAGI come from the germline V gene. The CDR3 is CASSPQNYSPLHF. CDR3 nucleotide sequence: TGTGCCAGCAGTCCCCAGAATTATTCACCCCTCCACTTT.

The chain's CDR3 is CASSLGTGPSGNTIYF. DNA for the CDR3: TGTGCCAGCAGCTTGGGGACAGGGCCATCTGGAAACACCATATATTTT. The V gene is TRBV7-9, the J gene TRBJ1-3; TRBD1 matches at 9 bases. Per the germline V gene, CDR1 is SEHNR and CDR2 is FQNEAQ (reference sequence). V gave up 3 bases and J gave up 1 base; unmatched junction bases: 4. The CDR3 spans 16 residues.

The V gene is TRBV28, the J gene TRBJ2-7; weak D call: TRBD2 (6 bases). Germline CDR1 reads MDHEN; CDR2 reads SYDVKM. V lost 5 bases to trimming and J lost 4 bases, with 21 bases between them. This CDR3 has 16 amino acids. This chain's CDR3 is CASSLTDGAGIYEQYF. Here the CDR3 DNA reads TGTGCCAGCAGTCTGACGGACGGGGCGGGAATTTACGAGCAGTACTTC. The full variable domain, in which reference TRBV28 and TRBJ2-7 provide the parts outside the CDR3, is DVKVTQSSRYLVKRTGEKVFLECVQDMDHENMFWYRQDPGLGLRLIYFSYDVKMKEKGDIPEGYSVSREKKERFSLILESASTNQTSMYLCASSLTDGAGIYEQYFGPGTRLTVT.

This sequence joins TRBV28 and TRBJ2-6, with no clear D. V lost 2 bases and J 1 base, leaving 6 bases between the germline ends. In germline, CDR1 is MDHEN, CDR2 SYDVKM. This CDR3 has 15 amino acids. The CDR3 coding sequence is TGTGCCAGCAGTTTAGGAGCGTCTGGGGCCAACGTCCTGACTTTC. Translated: CASSLGASGANVLTF.

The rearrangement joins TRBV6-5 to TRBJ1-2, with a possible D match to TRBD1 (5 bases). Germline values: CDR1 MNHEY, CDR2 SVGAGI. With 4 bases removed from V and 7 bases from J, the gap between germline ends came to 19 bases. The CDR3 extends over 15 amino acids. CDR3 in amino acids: CASSSDGVGARGYTF. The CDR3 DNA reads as TGTGCCAGCAGTTCGGACGGAGTAGGGGCTCGTGGCTACACCTTC.

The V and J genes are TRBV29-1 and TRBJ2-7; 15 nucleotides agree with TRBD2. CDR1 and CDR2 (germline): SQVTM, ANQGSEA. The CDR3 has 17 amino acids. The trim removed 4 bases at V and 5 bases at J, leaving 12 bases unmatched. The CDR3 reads CSVGGGLAGGIEDEQYF. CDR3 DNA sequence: TGCAGCGTTGGGGGAGGACTAGCGGGAGGGATAGAAGACGAGCAGTACTTC.

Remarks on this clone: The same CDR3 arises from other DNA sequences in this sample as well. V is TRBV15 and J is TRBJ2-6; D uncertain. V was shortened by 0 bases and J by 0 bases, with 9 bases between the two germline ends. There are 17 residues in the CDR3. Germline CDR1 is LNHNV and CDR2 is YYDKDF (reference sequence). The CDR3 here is CATSRDLSLSGANVLTF. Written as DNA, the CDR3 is TGTGCCACCAGCAGAGATCTAAGTCTCTCTGGGGCCAACGTCCTGACTTTC.

The CDR3 DNA is TGTGCCAGTAGTAGGGGTGTAGGACAGGGGACCGCTGAAGCTTTCTTT. It translates to CASSRGVGQGTAEAFF. The chain uses TRBV19 and TRBJ1-1; TRBD1 aligns across 9 bases. CDR3 length equals 16 residues. With V trimmed by 4 bases and J by 6 bases, 12 bases remained unmatched. Looked up from germline, CDR1 is LNHDA and CDR2 is SQIVND (reference sequence).

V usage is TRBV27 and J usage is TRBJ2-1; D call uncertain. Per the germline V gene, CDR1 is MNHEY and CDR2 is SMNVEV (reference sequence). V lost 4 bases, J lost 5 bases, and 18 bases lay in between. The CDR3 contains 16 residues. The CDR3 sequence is CASSSGLAENHNEQFF. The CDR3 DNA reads TGTGCCAGCAGTTCTGGTCTGGCGGAAAACCACAATGAGCAGTTCTTC.

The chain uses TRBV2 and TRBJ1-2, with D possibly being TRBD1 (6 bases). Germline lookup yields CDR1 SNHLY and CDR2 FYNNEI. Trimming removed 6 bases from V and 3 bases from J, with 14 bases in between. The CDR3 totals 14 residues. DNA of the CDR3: TGTGCCAGCAGGCCCCGGACAGACTACTATGGCTACACCTTC. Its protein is CASRPRTDYYGYTF.

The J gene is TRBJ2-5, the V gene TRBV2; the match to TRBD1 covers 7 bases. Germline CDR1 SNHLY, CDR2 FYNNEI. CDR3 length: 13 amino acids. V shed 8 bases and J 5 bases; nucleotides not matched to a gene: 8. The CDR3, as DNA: TGTGCCAGCCAAACAGGGGCAAGGGAGACCCAGTACTTC. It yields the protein CASQTGARETQYF.

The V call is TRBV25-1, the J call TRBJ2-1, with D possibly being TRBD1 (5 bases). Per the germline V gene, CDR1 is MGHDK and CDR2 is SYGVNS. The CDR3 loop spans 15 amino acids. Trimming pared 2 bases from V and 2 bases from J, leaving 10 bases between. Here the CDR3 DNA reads TGTGCCAGCAGTGAACTTCAGGGTGCCTACAATGAGCAGTTCTTC. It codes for CASSELQGAYNEQFF.

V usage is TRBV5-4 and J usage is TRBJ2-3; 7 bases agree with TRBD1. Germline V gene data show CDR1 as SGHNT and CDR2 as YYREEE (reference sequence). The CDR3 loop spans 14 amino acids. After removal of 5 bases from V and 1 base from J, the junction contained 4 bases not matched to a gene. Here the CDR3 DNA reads TGTGCCAGCAGTCAGGGACAGCGCACAGATACGCAGTATTTT. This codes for CASSQGQRTDTQYF.

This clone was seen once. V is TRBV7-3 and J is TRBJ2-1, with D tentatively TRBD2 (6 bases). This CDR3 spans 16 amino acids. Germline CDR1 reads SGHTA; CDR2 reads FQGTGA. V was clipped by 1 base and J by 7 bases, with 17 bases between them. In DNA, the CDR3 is TGTGCCAGCAGCTTAAGCCCCATGACTAGGTTGAATGAGCAGTTCTTC. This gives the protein CASSLSPMTRLNEQFF. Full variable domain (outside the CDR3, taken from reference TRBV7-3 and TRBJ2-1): GAGVSQTPSNKVTEKGKYVELRCDPISGHTALYWYRQSLGQGPEFLIYFQGTGAADDSGLPNDRFFAVRPEGSVSTLKIQRTERGDSAVYLCASSLSPMTRLNEQFFGPGTRLTVL.

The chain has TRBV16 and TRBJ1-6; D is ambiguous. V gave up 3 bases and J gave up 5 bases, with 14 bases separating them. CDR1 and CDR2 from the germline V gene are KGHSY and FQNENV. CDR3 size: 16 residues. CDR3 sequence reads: CASSHLLELDNSPLHF. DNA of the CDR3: TGTGCCAGCAGCCATCTGCTAGAGCTGGATAATTCACCCCTCCACTTT.

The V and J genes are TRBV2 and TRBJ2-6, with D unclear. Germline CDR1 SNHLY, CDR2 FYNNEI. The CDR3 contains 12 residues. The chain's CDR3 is CGCTVGANVLTF. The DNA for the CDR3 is TGTGGATGTACTGTTGGGGCCAACGTCCTGACTTTC.